This T cell receptor beta chain was recorded in a study of blood T cell repertoires in COVID-19. This CDR3 contains 15 residues. V gave up 4 bases and J gave up 0 bases, with 11 bases separating them. Germline loops: CDR1 SGHRS, CDR2 YFSETQ. The protocol was immunoSEQ multiplex PCR, while the TCRdb copy is restricted to in-frame clones and leaves out a portion. The sample yields roughly 140,000 clones, 85% to 90% seen once. This sequence was found in a woman over 75 with acute or convalescent COVID-19. Sequencing was done on a sample of peripheral blood. This rearrangement joins TRBV5-1 to TRBJ1-3; D is uncertain. The CDR3 spells CASSRDKTSGNTIYF. In DNA, the CDR3 is TGCGCCAGCAGCAGAGACAAAACCTCTGGAAACACCATATATTTT.